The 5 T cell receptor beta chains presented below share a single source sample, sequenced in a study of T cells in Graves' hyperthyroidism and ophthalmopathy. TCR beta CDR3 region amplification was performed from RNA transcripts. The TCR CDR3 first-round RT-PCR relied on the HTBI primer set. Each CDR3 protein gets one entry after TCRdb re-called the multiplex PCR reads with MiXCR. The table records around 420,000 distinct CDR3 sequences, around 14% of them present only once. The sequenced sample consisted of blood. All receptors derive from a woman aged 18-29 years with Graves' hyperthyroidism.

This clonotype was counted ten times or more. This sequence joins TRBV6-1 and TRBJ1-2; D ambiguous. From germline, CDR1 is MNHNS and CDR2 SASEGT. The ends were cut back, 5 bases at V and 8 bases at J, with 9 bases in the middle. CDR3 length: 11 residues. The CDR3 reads CASSTPPGYTF. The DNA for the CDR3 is TGTGCCAGCAGTACCCCCCCGGGCTACACCTTC.

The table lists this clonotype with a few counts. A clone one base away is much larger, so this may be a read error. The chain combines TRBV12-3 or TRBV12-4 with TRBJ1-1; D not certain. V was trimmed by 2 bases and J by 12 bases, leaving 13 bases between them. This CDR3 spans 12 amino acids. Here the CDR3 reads CASSLTPGETFF. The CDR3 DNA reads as TGTGCCAGCAGTTTAACGCCAGGAGAGACTTTCTTT.

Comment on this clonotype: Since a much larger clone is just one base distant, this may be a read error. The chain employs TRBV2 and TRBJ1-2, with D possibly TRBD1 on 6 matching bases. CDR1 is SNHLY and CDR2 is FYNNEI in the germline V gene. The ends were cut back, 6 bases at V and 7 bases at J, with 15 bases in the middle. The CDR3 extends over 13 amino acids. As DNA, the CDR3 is TGTGCCAGCAGGGCGACAGGTCCCTTTGGCTACACCTTC. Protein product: CASRATGPFGYTF. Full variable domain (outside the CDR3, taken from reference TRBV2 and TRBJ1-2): EPEVTQTPSHQVTQMGQEVILRCVPISNHLYFYWYRQILGQKVEFLVSFYNNEISEKSEIFDDQFSVERPDGSNFTLKIRSTKLEDSAMYFCASRATGPFGYTFGSGTRLTVV.

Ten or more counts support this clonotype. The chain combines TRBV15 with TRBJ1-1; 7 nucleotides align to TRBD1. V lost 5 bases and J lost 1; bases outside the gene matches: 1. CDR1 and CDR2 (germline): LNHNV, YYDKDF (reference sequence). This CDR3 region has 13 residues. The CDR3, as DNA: TGTGCCACCAGCTGGGACAGGAACACTGAAGCTTTCTTT. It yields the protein CATSWDRNTEAFF.

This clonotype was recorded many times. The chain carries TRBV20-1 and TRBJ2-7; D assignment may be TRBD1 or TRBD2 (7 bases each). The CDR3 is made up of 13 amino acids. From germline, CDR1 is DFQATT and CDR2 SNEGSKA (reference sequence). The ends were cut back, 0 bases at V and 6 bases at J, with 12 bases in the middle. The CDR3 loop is CSAREGGGREQYF. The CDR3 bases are TGCAGTGCTAGAGAGGGAGGGGGCCGCGAGCAGTACTTC.